Below are 14 T cell receptor beta chains sequenced from a single sample in a study of blood T cells in healthy people across ages. The use of a sample-barcoded 5' primer and a J-beta primer mix characterized a second PCR of about 7 to 12 cycles. MiXCR was run by TCRdb on the 5' RACE reads, yielding one entry per CDR3 protein. The repertoire holds fewer than 2 million distinct CDR3 sequences, with 35% to 50% as singletons. Sequencing was done on a sample of blood. Every receptor here comes from a human donor in good health.

The gene calls are TRBV20-1 and TRBJ1-4; the D gene is possibly TRBD1 (6 bases). The CDR3 consists of 15 residues. Trimming removed 2 bases at V and 5 bases at J, with 15 bases between. The germline CDR1 and CDR2 sequences are DFQATT and SNEGSKA (reference sequence). The CDR3, as DNA: TGCAGTGCTAGACGCCCCGGGGGCTCAAATGAAAAACTGTTTTTT. This translates into CSARRPGGSNEKLFF.

Points on this clonotype: The junction does not match germline at one end; this may be a read error. The gene calls are TRBV20-1 and TRBJ2-1; D is unclear. CDR1 and CDR2 (germline): DFQATT, SNEGSKA (reference sequence). The CDR3 is 11 residues long. The CDR3 nucleotides are TGCGGTGCTAACCGGCACAATGAGCAGTTCTTC. It specifies CGANRHNEQFF.

The V and J genes are TRBV5-1 and TRBJ2-7; 7 nucleotides match TRBD1. The CDR3 contains 15 residues. The J segment lost 7 bases and the V segment lost 4 bases, leaving 14 bases of the junction unmatched. Germline assignment: CDR1 SGHRS and CDR2 YFSETQ. The CDR3 DNA follows: TGCGCCAGCAGCATTCGACAGGGCAGTATGAGGGAGCAGTACTTC. Protein: CASSIRQGSMREQYF. The variable domain in full, with the rest retrieved from reference TRBV5-1 and TRBJ2-7, is KAGVTQTPRYLIKTRGQQVTLSCSPISGHRSVSWYQQTPGQGLQFLFEYFSETQRNKGNFPGRFSGRQFSNSRSEMNVSTLELGDSALYLCASSIRQGSMREQYFGPGTRLTVT.

In DNA form, the CDR3 reads TGTGCCAGCAGCCAGGACAGCCGGATGCAAGCTTTCTTT. This sequence encodes CASSQDSRMQAFF. The V gene is TRBV6-2 or TRBV6-3, the J gene TRBJ1-1, with a tentative D call TRBD1 (6 bases). The CDR3 totals 13 residues. The V end was cut by 6 bases, the J end by 9 bases, with 17 bases between. CDR1 is MNHEY, CDR2 SVGEGT, per germline.

This chain links TRBV12-3 or TRBV12-4 with TRBJ1-1, with D uncertain. V was trimmed by 11 bases and J by 5 bases, leaving 21 bases between them. This CDR3 contains 14 residues. CDR3 DNA sequence: TGTGCCGGAAGAGGTTGGGGTTGGGGAACTGAAGCTTTCTTT. This codes for CAGRGWGWGTEAFF.

The V and J genes are TRBV29-1 and TRBJ2-1, with D possibly TRBD1 on 5 matching bases. The CDR3 runs 12 residues. V lost 5 bases and J 8 bases, leaving 13 bases between the germline ends. Germline CDR1 and CDR2: SQVTM and ANQGSEA. CDR3 nucleotide sequence: TGCAGCGTTAACAGGTTCGGCGATGAGCAGTTCTTC. Its protein is CSVNRFGDEQFF.

Note on this clonotype: The junction differs from germline at one of its ends, possibly a read error. The chain couples TRBV7-2 to TRBJ1-6, with D unresolved. Germline V gene lookup returns CDR1 SGHTA and CDR2 FQGNSA. There are 14 residues in the CDR3. The CDR3 here is CVSSSINNNSPLHF. CDR3 in DNA: TGTGTCAGCAGCTCTATAAACAATAATTCACCCCTCCACTTT.

The genes are TRBV6-6 and TRBJ1-6, with D uncertain. The CDR3 contains 16 residues. Germline lookup yields CDR1 MNHNY and CDR2 SVGAGI (reference sequence). Between the trimmed V and J ends, which lost 0 bases and 8 bases, there was a span of 14 bases. CDR3 nucleotides: TGTGCCAGCAGTTACTCGACTCGGCAGCTATATTCACCCCTCCACTTT. This gives the protein CASSYSTRQLYSPLHF.

Only a few counts were recorded for this clonotype. In DNA form, the CDR3 reads TGCGCCAGCAGCGTAGAACAGGGGTCCTACGAGCAGTACTTC. Protein sequence: CASSVEQGSYEQYF. The V gene is TRBV5-1, the J gene TRBJ2-7, with 7 bases fitting TRBD1. This CDR3 has 14 residues. From germline, CDR1 is SGHRS and CDR2 YFSETQ. V trimming: 4 bases; J trimming: 1 base; junction bases outside the gene matches: 5.

This clonotype has just a few counts. V gene TRBV20-1 combines with J gene TRBJ2-7, with 10 nucleotides matching TRBD2. This CDR3 is 15 amino acids long. V trimming: 0 bases; J trimming: 3 bases; junction bases outside the gene matches: 5. Germline V lookup: CDR1 DFQATT, CDR2 SNEGSKA (reference sequence). CDR3 in DNA: TGCAGTGCTAGAGATCGGTCTAGCGGGGGCTACGAGCAGTACTTC. Translation gives CSARDRSSGGYEQYF.

The rearrangement joins TRBV28 to TRBJ2-3; D unclear. Germline V gene sequence: CDR1 MDHEN, CDR2 SYDVKM. The CDR3 length is 12 residues. V was clipped by 4 bases and J by 7 bases, with 9 bases between them. CDR3 sequence reads: CASSSTTNTQYF. DNA for the CDR3: TGTGCCAGCAGTTCCACCACCAATACGCAGTATTTT.

The CDR3 DNA reads as TGTGCCAGCAGTGAGACAGGGGGCGGGGACACTGAAGCTTTCTTT. It codes for CASSETGGGDTEAFF. This sequence joins TRBV6-1 and TRBJ1-1; TRBD1 aligns across 10 bases. The CDR3 spans 15 residues. V lost 3 bases to trimming and J lost 3 bases; unmatched junction nucleotides: 4. CDR1 and CDR2 (germline): MNHNS, SASEGT.

V and J are TRBV6-1 and TRBJ2-1, with a possible D match to TRBD2 (5 bases). Germline-derived CDR1 and CDR2 are MNHNS and SASEGT. Trimming took off 6 bases at V and 7 bases at J, with 25 bases between the two ends. The CDR3 extends over 17 amino acids. CDR3: CASSLSAGREVANEQFF. The CDR3 nucleotides read TGTGCCAGCAGCTTAAGCGCGGGCCGGGAAGTGGCGAATGAGCAGTTCTTC.

The chain joins TRBV6-2 or TRBV6-3 to TRBJ2-5; a weak D match, TRBD1 (5 bases). CDR3 size: 15 residues. Trimming stripped 4 bases from V and 5 bases from J, with 17 bases between. From germline, CDR1 is MNHEY and CDR2 SVGEGT. As DNA, the CDR3 is TGTGCCAGCAGTTGGCAGGGCAGCCCCTGGGAGACCCAGTACTTC. This sequence encodes CASSWQGSPWETQYF.